This T cell receptor (beta chain) is from a study of blood T cell repertoires in COVID-19. The overall study: T cells, B-cell-depleted T cells, or PBMCs supplied cDNA or gDNA.

V was shortened by 1 base and J by 0 bases, with 6 bases between the two germline ends. The CDR3 extends over 14 amino acids. The germline V gene encodes CDR1 LGHNA and CDR2 YNFKEQ. In the source study's methods: The assay estimated nucleated cells by amplifying reference gene primers. Some clones are missing from TCRdb's copy, which holds only in-frame ones; the method was immunoSEQ multiplex PCR. V, J and clone size reflect that table, while D and trimming were determined from the DNA. The sample carries tens of thousands of clones, about 89% recorded once. The source material was peripheral blood. The chain uses TRBV4-2 and TRBJ1-1; D remains unclear. The source is a middle-aged man with active COVID-19. The CDR3 region has the DNA TGTGCCAGCAGCCAAGGAGCAATGAACACTGAAGCTTTCTTT. Protein product: CASSQGAMNTEAFF.